This T cell receptor (beta chain) was recorded in a study of blood T cell repertoires in COVID-19. With 1 base removed from V and 7 bases from J, the gap between germline ends came to 11 bases. CDR1 is SGHAT, CDR2 FQNNGV, per germline. CDR3 length: 13 amino acids. Profiling relied on immunoSEQ multiplex PCR, and the TCRdb table lists in-frame clones only, not all of them. Among roughly 120,000 clones, around 90% were seen once, and the ten largest hold 3.8%. The TCR originated in a woman between 55 and 75 years old with COVID-19, enrolled during active disease. The sequenced sample consisted of peripheral blood. The J gene is TRBJ2-7, the V gene TRBV11-2, with a possible D match to TRBD1 (5 bases). This chain's CDR3 is CASSLVDTLEQYF. CDR3 DNA sequence: TGTGCCAGCAGCTTAGTGGACACCTTGGAGCAGTACTTC.